Listed below are T cell receptor beta chains from one sample, sequenced in a study of T cells after yellow fever vaccination. TCRdb reprocessed the 5' RACE reads via MiXCR and lists one record per CDR3 protein. The repertoire holds approximately 510,000 distinct CDR3 sequences, with just over 20% as singletons. This sample comprised PBMCs, obtained less than 25 days after the first yellow fever vaccination. These receptors all come from a man aged 18 to 29 who received the YFV17D yellow fever vaccine. Each CDR3 is given with its conserved first and last residue. Each record gives: D gene, J gene, V gene, clone size, CDR3 protein, CDR3 DNA. The D gene is left open where the match is weak. Not all rows give a size; the values are once, few, many and, for expanded clones, a class.

.,TRBJ2-5,TRBV18,.,CASSPTGGTQYF,TGTGCCAGCTCGCCGACGGGCGGGACCCAGTACTTC
TRBD1,TRBJ1-1,TRBV5-1,few,CASSLSGTAMNTEAFF,TGCGCCAGCAGCTTGAGTGGGACAGCAATGAACACTGAAGCTTTCTTT
.,TRBJ1-1,TRBV4-1,few,CASSQEFGVSAFF,TGCGCCAGCAGCCAAGAATTTGGGGTTTCGGCTTTCTTT
TRBD1,TRBJ1-6,TRBV4-2,few,CASGNDRGINSPLHF,TGTGCCAGCGGGAATGACAGGGGTATAAATTCACCCCTCCACTTT
.,TRBJ2-1,TRBV6-5,many,CASSPPGGEQFF,TGTGCCAGCAGCCCACCTGGGGGTGAGCAGTTCTTC
TRBD1,TRBJ1-2,TRBV28,.,CASSNRQGTYGYTF,TGTGCCAGCAGTAACCGACAGGGAACCTATGGCTACACCTTC
.,TRBJ2-1,TRBV5-4,few,CASSFGGADNEQFF,TGTGCCAGCAGCTTTGGGGGGGCGGACAATGAGCAGTTCTTC
.,TRBJ1-2,TRBV7-2,.,CASSLVAVDGYTF,TGTGCCAGCAGCTTAGTAGCGGTAGATGGCTACACCTTC
TRBD2,TRBJ2-5,TRBV11-2,few,CASSSKGTSGGGQETQYF,TGTGCCAGCAGCTCGAAAGGGACTAGCGGGGGGGGACAAGAGACCCAGTACTTC
TRBD1,TRBJ1-1,TRBV4-3,.,CASSQDQQGLEAFF,TGCGCCAGCAGCCAAGACCAACAGGGGCTTGAAGCTTTCTTT
.,TRBJ2-3,TRBV11-3,few,CASSLRSGRGYTDTQYF,TGTGCCAGCAGCTTACGATCAGGACGGGGGTACACAGATACGCAGTATTTT
TRBD1,TRBJ2-7,TRBV5-1,many,CASSLVTGRAYEQYF,TGCGCCAGCAGCTTAGTGACAGGGCGGGCCTACGAGCAGTACTTC
.,TRBJ1-6,TRBV12-3/TRBV12-4,.,CASSHLGVSRYNSPLHF,TGTGCCAGCAGCCATTTGGGGGTCTCCCGCTATAATTCACCCCTCCACTTT
TRBD1,TRBJ1-6,TRBV10-3,.,CAISQGASNSPLHF,TGTGCCATCAGCCAGGGGGCGAGTAATTCACCCCTCCACTTT
TRBD1,TRBJ2-1,TRBV20-1,.,CSAKQGWDEQFF,TGCAGTGCTAAACAGGGGTGGGATGAGCAGTTCTTC
TRBD1,TRBJ2-3,TRBV15,few,CATSRKTGSSTDTQYF,TGTGCCACCAGCAGAAAGACAGGGTCCAGCACAGATACGCAGTATTTT
.,TRBJ2-5,TRBV5-1,.,CASSLGLGLRTQYF,TGCGCCAGCAGCTTGGGGCTAGGGCTCAGGACCCAGTACTTC
.,TRBJ2-5,TRBV20-1,few,CSARGPPQGETQYF,TGCAGTGCTAGAGGTCCCCCCCAGGGAGAGACCCAGTACTTC
.,TRBJ2-1,TRBV7-6,.,CASSLDSGNEQFF,TGTGCCAGCAGCTTAGATTCAGGCAATGAGCAGTTCTTC
.,TRBJ2-1,TRBV23-1,.,CASSVDRSSYNEQFF,TGCGCCAGCAGCGTCGACAGGAGCTCCTACAATGAGCAGTTCTTC
TRBD1,TRBJ2-3,TRBV15,few,CATSKRDRSTDTQYF,TGTGCCACCAGCAAAAGGGACAGGAGCACAGATACGCAGTATTTT
TRBD2,TRBJ2-1,TRBV7-3,many,CASSLTSGGYNEQFF,TGCGCCAGCAGCTTAACTAGCGGGGGTTACAATGAGCAGTTCTTC
.,TRBJ1-5,TRBV27,.,CASSSGGWDNQPQHF,TGTGCCAGCAGCAGTGGGGGATGGGACAATCAGCCCCAGCATTTT
.,TRBJ2-3,TRBV4-2,.,CASSQVPAGTDTQYF,TGTGCCAGCAGCCAAGTTCCAGCAGGCACAGATACGCAGTATTTT
TRBD2,TRBJ2-5,TRBV12-3/TRBV12-4,.,CASRSSGVETQYF,TGTGCCAGCAGATCTAGCGGGGTGGAGACCCAGTACTTC
.,TRBJ1-2,TRBV9,.,CASSVDLDGAGYGYTF,TGTGCCAGCAGCGTAGATCTGGACGGGGCTGGGTATGGCTACACCTTC
.,TRBJ2-3,TRBV6-2/TRBV6-3,.,CASSYFGPKTDTQYF,TGTGCCAGCAGTTATTTTGGGCCCAAGACGGATACGCAGTATTTT
.,TRBJ2-5,TRBV27,few,CASSLLGGRQETQYF,TGTGCCAGCAGTTTGTTGGGGGGCCGACAAGAGACCCAGTACTTC
.,TRBJ1-2,TRBV5-1,.,CASSKGANYGYTF,TGCGCCAGCAGCAAAGGAGCTAACTATGGCTACACCTTC
.,TRBJ1-5,TRBV7-6,few,CASSLELGRPQHF,TGTGCCAGCAGCTTAGAGCTAGGGAGGCCCCAGCATTTT
TRBD1,TRBJ1-5,TRBV4-1,.,CASSQETGGDQPQHF,TGCGCCAGCAGCCAAGAGACAGGGGGAGATCAGCCCCAGCATTTT
TRBD1,TRBJ2-7,TRBV4-3,.,CASSHGQGYEQYF,TGCGCCAGCAGCCATGGACAGGGATACGAGCAGTACTTC
.,TRBJ2-4,TRBV5-1,few,CASRGQGRNIQYF,TGCGCCAGCAGAGGCCAGGGGCGGAACATTCAGTACTTC
.,TRBJ2-3,TRBV27,.,CASSLTGTGDTQYF,TGTGCCAGCAGTTTAACGGGGACTGGAGATACGCAGTATTTT
TRBD2,TRBJ2-1,TRBV24-1,.,CATSGPTSGGTGSYNEQFF,TGTGCCACCAGCGGCCCGACTAGCGGGGGGACGGGGTCCTACAATGAGCAGTTCTTC
TRBD1,TRBJ1-1,TRBV2,.,CARSQGVTEAFF,TGTGCCAGATCACAGGGGGTCACTGAAGCTTTCTTT
.,TRBJ2-2,TRBV23-1,.,CASSRGGGDWRSGELFF,TGCGCCAGCAGTCGCGGTGGTGGGGACTGGAGGTCCGGGGAGCTGTTTTTT
.,TRBJ1-5,TRBV19,once,CASIGGNQPQHF,TGTGCCAGTATTGGAGGGAATCAGCCCCAGCATTTT
.,TRBJ1-2,TRBV7-9,few,CASSPEAGYGYTF,TGTGCCAGCAGCCCGGAGGCCGGCTATGGCTACACCTTC
.,TRBJ1-5,TRBV12-3/TRBV12-4,few,CASSRTDHSNQPQHF,TGTGCCAGCAGTCGGACAGATCATAGCAATCAGCCCCAGCATTTT
.,TRBJ1-3,TRBV21-1,few,CASSIAPGTGKRNTIYF,TGTGCCAGCAGCATAGCCCCCGGGACAGGAAAGAGAAACACCATATATTTT
.,TRBJ2-5,TRBV19,.,CASRPRGTPYQETQYF,TGTGCCAGTAGGCCCAGGGGAACCCCCTACCAAGAGACCCAGTACTTC
.,TRBJ2-1,TRBV20-1,few,CSAEGGSSYNEQFF,TGCAGTGCAGAGGGGGGGAGCTCCTACAATGAGCAGTTCTTC
.,TRBJ2-3,TRBV24-1,.,CATSAVTDTQYF,TGTGCCACCAGCGCAGTTACAGATACGCAGTATTTT
TRBD2,TRBJ2-1,TRBV11-3,.,CASSLGVASGGDEQFF,TGTGCCAGCAGCTTAGGAGTGGCTAGCGGGGGGGATGAGCAGTTCTTC
.,TRBJ1-2,TRBV19,.,CASSIYEASSGYTF,TGTGCCAGTAGTATTTATGAGGCCTCCTCTGGCTACACCTTC